Listed below are T cell receptor beta chains from one sample, sequenced in a study of T cell responses to AZD1222 COVID-19 vaccine. Sequenced by immunoSEQ multiplex PCR; TCRdb stores in-frame clones only, minus some. The data hold 150,000 to 200,000 clones, with 85% to 95% observed a single time. The input for sequencing was peripheral blood, taken on day 0 of AZD1222 vaccination. The receptors were gathered from an adult in good health. Each CDR3 is given with its conserved first and last residue. Fields, in order: D gene, J gene, clone size, V gene, CDR3 DNA, CDR3 protein. A D gene is named only where the DNA matches it firmly. The size of a clone is reported for some rows only, either as once, few or many, or as a class for expanded clones.

D gene: TRBD2; J gene: TRBJ2-7; clone size: .; V gene: TRBV30; CDR3 DNA: TGTGCCTGGAGTACTAGCGGGAGCTACGAGCAGTACTTC; CDR3 protein: CAWSTSGSYEQYF
D gene: TRBD2; J gene: TRBJ2-7; clone size: .; V gene: TRBV3-1/TRBV3-2; CDR3 DNA: TGTGCCAGCAGCCCCGGACTAGGAGGGGTGTACTTC; CDR3 protein: CASSPGLGGVYF
D gene: .; J gene: TRBJ1-1; clone size: once; V gene: TRBV29-1; CDR3 DNA: TGCAGCGTACTTGGCAGCGATGGGTTAGCTTTCTTT; CDR3 protein: CSVLGSDGLAFF
D gene: TRBD1; J gene: TRBJ1-2; clone size: .; V gene: TRBV14; CDR3 DNA: TGTGCCAGCAGCCCGACAGGGCTGGGAGGCTACACCTTC; CDR3 protein: CASSPTGLGGYTF
D gene: TRBD2; J gene: TRBJ2-5; clone size: .; V gene: TRBV7-7; CDR3 DNA: TGTGCTAGCAGCCCACGACGGGCGGGACTACCTGCAGAGACCCAGTACTTC; CDR3 protein: CASSPRRAGLPAETQYF
D gene: .; J gene: TRBJ1-6; clone size: .; V gene: TRBV5-5; CDR3 DNA: TGTGCCAGCAGCTTGGTAGAAAATTCACCCCTCCACTTT; CDR3 protein: CASSLVENSPLHF
D gene: .; J gene: TRBJ2-7; clone size: .; V gene: TRBV6-5; CDR3 DNA: TGTGCCGGGAGAAAGGACGTCAGCTCCTACGAGCAGTACTTC; CDR3 protein: CAGRKDVSSYEQYF
D gene: .; J gene: TRBJ2-1; clone size: .; V gene: TRBV4-3; CDR3 DNA: TGCGCCAGCAGCCACGCGGGGGCGGGAGCTTCCTACAATGAGCAGTTCTTC; CDR3 protein: CASSHAGAGASYNEQFF
D gene: TRBD1; J gene: TRBJ1-1; clone size: .; V gene: TRBV10-3; CDR3 DNA: TGTGCCGCCACTACCCATCCGGGACAGAGCACTGAAGCTTTCTTT; CDR3 protein: CAATTHPGQSTEAFF
D gene: .; J gene: TRBJ1-1; clone size: .; V gene: TRBV6-5; CDR3 DNA: TGTGCCAGCGGGCGGGGATCGAACACTGAAGCTTTCTTT; CDR3 protein: CASGRGSNTEAFF
D gene: TRBD2; J gene: TRBJ2-2; clone size: .; V gene: TRBV27; CDR3 DNA: TGTGCCAGCAGCCCGGGACTAGCAAGGACCGGGGAGCTGTTTTTT; CDR3 protein: CASSPGLARTGELFF
D gene: TRBD1; J gene: TRBJ1-1; clone size: .; V gene: TRBV18; CDR3 DNA: TGTGCCAGCTCCCTCCTGCCAGGGGGCGGCCCTAACACTGAAGCTTTCTTT; CDR3 protein: CASSLLPGGGPNTEAFF
D gene: .; J gene: TRBJ2-2; clone size: .; V gene: TRBV3-1/TRBV3-2; CDR3 DNA: TGTGCCAGCAGCCCCCTCCCCGGGGAGCTGTTTTTT; CDR3 protein: CASSPLPGELFF
D gene: .; J gene: TRBJ2-1; clone size: .; V gene: TRBV28; CDR3 DNA: TGTGCCAGCAGGGAGATTACGGATGAGCAGTTCTTC; CDR3 protein: CASREITDEQFF
D gene: .; J gene: TRBJ1-1; clone size: .; V gene: TRBV3-1/TRBV3-2; CDR3 DNA: TGTGCCAGCAGCCAGACCACTAGAGGTGAAGCTTTCTTT; CDR3 protein: CASSQTTRGEAFF
D gene: .; J gene: TRBJ2-7; clone size: .; V gene: TRBV30; CDR3 DNA: TGTGCCTGGTCGAAAGGGGAGTTCACCTACGAGCAGTACTTC; CDR3 protein: CAWSKGEFTYEQYF
D gene: .; J gene: TRBJ1-2; clone size: .; V gene: TRBV5-1; CDR3 DNA: TGCGCCAGCAGCGCCCGGGAAAGGGGTAACTATGGCTACACCTTC; CDR3 protein: CASSARERGNYGYTF
D gene: TRBD2; J gene: TRBJ2-2; clone size: .; V gene: TRBV7-6; CDR3 DNA: TGTGCCAGCAGCTCGAGCGGGACGAACACCGGGGAGCTGTTTTTT; CDR3 protein: CASSSSGTNTGELFF
D gene: .; J gene: TRBJ1-4; clone size: once; V gene: TRBV28; CDR3 DNA: TGTGCCAGCAGTTTAGGTCAGGGTAATGAAAAACTGTTTTTT; CDR3 protein: CASSLGQGNEKLFF
D gene: TRBD1; J gene: TRBJ1-3; clone size: once; V gene: TRBV11-2; CDR3 DNA: TGTGCCAGCAGCCCCCGGACAGGGGCTTTCAACACCATATATTTT; CDR3 protein: CASSPRTGAFNTIYF
D gene: .; J gene: TRBJ2-2; clone size: .; V gene: TRBV11-2; CDR3 DNA: TGTGCCAGCAGCTTAGGTCTCGCGAACGGGGAGCTGTTTTTT; CDR3 protein: CASSLGLANGELFF
D gene: TRBD1; J gene: TRBJ1-4; clone size: .; V gene: TRBV3-1/TRBV3-2; CDR3 DNA: TGTGCCAGCAGCTCCGACAGGGGGCGTGAAAAACTGTTTTTT; CDR3 protein: CASSSDRGREKLFF
D gene: .; J gene: TRBJ2-7; clone size: once; V gene: TRBV5-4; CDR3 DNA: TGTGCCAGCAGCTTGGGAGGAGGGGCCCGCTACGAGCAGTACTTC; CDR3 protein: CASSLGGGARYEQYF
D gene: .; J gene: TRBJ1-1; clone size: .; V gene: TRBV19; CDR3 DNA: TGTGCCAGTAGATTAGGTAACACTGAAGCTTTCTTT; CDR3 protein: CASRLGNTEAFF
D gene: .; J gene: TRBJ1-2; clone size: once; V gene: TRBV5-5; CDR3 DNA: TGTGCCAGCAGCTTTGTGCCCATTAACTATGGCTACACCTTC; CDR3 protein: CASSFVPINYGYTF
D gene: .; J gene: TRBJ2-5; clone size: .; V gene: TRBV24-1; CDR3 DNA: TGTGCCACCAGTCCCAGTGGGGTTGGTGAGACCCAGTACTTC; CDR3 protein: CATSPSGVGETQYF
D gene: .; J gene: TRBJ1-2; clone size: .; V gene: TRBV21-1; CDR3 DNA: TGTGCCAGCAGCAAAGGGCAGTCGATCGGGTATGGCTACACCTTC; CDR3 protein: CASSKGQSIGYGYTF
D gene: .; J gene: TRBJ2-2; clone size: .; V gene: TRBV6-2/TRBV6-3; CDR3 DNA: TGTGCCAGCAGTCCCAGGCCAGCGAACACCGGGGAGCTGTTTTTT; CDR3 protein: CASSPRPANTGELFF
D gene: .; J gene: TRBJ2-7; clone size: once; V gene: TRBV25-1; CDR3 DNA: TGTGCCAGCAGTGCTAGGGGGGACTTTCTCTCCTACGAGCAGTACTTC; CDR3 protein: CASSARGDFLSYEQYF
D gene: .; J gene: TRBJ1-3; clone size: .; V gene: TRBV18; CDR3 DNA: TGTGCCAGCTCTAATTGGCCGAACTTCTCTGGAAACACCATATATTTT; CDR3 protein: CASSNWPNFSGNTIYF
D gene: TRBD2; J gene: TRBJ2-1; clone size: .; V gene: TRBV30; CDR3 DNA: TGTGCCTGGAGCGGTAGCGGGAGGTTTCCTCCAAAAAGCTCCTACAATGAGCAGTTCTTC; CDR3 protein: CAWSGSGRFPPKSSYNEQFF
D gene: .; J gene: TRBJ2-7; clone size: .; V gene: TRBV5-6; CDR3 DNA: TGTGCCAGCAGCTTGGTCGCAGGAGGCGAGCAGTACTTC; CDR3 protein: CASSLVAGGEQYF
D gene: TRBD2; J gene: TRBJ2-1; clone size: .; V gene: TRBV5-1; CDR3 DNA: TGCGCCAGCAGCTTATTGGCTACGGGAGGTTATTACAATGAGCAGTTCTTC; CDR3 protein: CASSLLATGGYYNEQFF
D gene: .; J gene: TRBJ2-2; clone size: .; V gene: TRBV2; CDR3 DNA: TGTGCCAGCAGTGTCAAGGACAGCACCGGGGAGCTGTTTTTT; CDR3 protein: CASSVKDSTGELFF
D gene: TRBD1; J gene: TRBJ2-5; clone size: .; V gene: TRBV18; CDR3 DNA: TGTGCCAGCTCACCTAATCGCAGGACAGGGGCTTCGGAGACCCAGTACTTC; CDR3 protein: CASSPNRRTGASETQYF
D gene: .; J gene: TRBJ1-1; clone size: .; V gene: TRBV19; CDR3 DNA: TGTGCCAGTAGTATAGCCGCGGGCGGGCTCACTGAAGCTTTCTTT; CDR3 protein: CASSIAAGGLTEAFF
D gene: .; J gene: TRBJ2-2; clone size: .; V gene: TRBV30; CDR3 DNA: TGTGCCTCCTGGCGGTCGACGAACACCGGGGAGCTGTTTTTT; CDR3 protein: CASWRSTNTGELFF
D gene: .; J gene: TRBJ1-1; clone size: .; V gene: TRBV6-4; CDR3 DNA: TGTGCCAGCAGTGACTCCGCGAGGAACACTGAAGCTTTCTTT; CDR3 protein: CASSDSARNTEAFF
D gene: TRBD2; J gene: TRBJ2-1; clone size: .; V gene: TRBV13; CDR3 DNA: TGTGCCAGCAGTTTATTAGCGGGCTACAATGAGCAGTTCTTC; CDR3 protein: CASSLLAGYNEQFF
D gene: .; J gene: TRBJ1-4; clone size: .; V gene: TRBV25-1; CDR3 DNA: TGTGCCAGCAGAGGACGGACTGCAACTAATGAAAAACTGTTTTTT; CDR3 protein: CASRGRTATNEKLFF
D gene: .; J gene: TRBJ1-1; clone size: .; V gene: TRBV27; CDR3 DNA: TGTGCCAGCAGTAACTCGGGTTTCCAAGCTTTCTTT; CDR3 protein: CASSNSGFQAFF
D gene: TRBD2; J gene: TRBJ2-1; clone size: few; V gene: TRBV7-9; CDR3 DNA: TGTGCCAGCAGCTTAGTAGCGGGAGGTCCCCCGAGTGAGCAGTTCTTC; CDR3 protein: CASSLVAGGPPSEQFF
D gene: TRBD2; J gene: TRBJ2-3; clone size: .; V gene: TRBV18; CDR3 DNA: TGTGCCAGCTCACCCGGGACTAGCTTTCCCTTGCAGTATTTT; CDR3 protein: CASSPGTSFPLQYF
D gene: .; J gene: TRBJ2-3; clone size: .; V gene: TRBV9; CDR3 DNA: TGTGCCAGCATGCCCGGGACATCGAACACAGATACGCAGTATTTT; CDR3 protein: CASMPGTSNTDTQYF
D gene: TRBD2; J gene: TRBJ2-7; clone size: .; V gene: TRBV15; CDR3 DNA: TGTGCCACCAGCAAGACTAGCGGGGCTTCCTACGAGCAGTACTTC; CDR3 protein: CATSKTSGASYEQYF
D gene: .; J gene: TRBJ2-7; clone size: .; V gene: TRBV11-2; CDR3 DNA: TGTGCCAGCAGCTTAAGGTCCCAAAGCTCCTACGAGCAGTACTTC; CDR3 protein: CASSLRSQSSYEQYF
D gene: .; J gene: TRBJ1-1; clone size: few; V gene: TRBV2; CDR3 DNA: TGTGCCAGCAATGAAGGGCTCTCTGAAGCTTTCTTT; CDR3 protein: CASNEGLSEAFF
D gene: .; J gene: TRBJ2-3; clone size: .; V gene: TRBV21-1; CDR3 DNA: TGTGCCAGCAGCCCTACGGTGACTAGCGGGAGTACAGATACGCAGTATTTT; CDR3 protein: CASSPTVTSGSTDTQYF
D gene: .; J gene: TRBJ2-3; clone size: .; V gene: TRBV7-8; CDR3 DNA: TGTGCCAGCAGTTTCGCCGGGACGGCCACAGATACGCAGTATTTT; CDR3 protein: CASSFAGTATDTQYF